These T cell receptor beta chains were read from a single sample in a study of blood T cell repertoires in COVID-19. The protocol was immunoSEQ multiplex PCR, while the TCRdb copy is restricted to in-frame clones and leaves out a portion. The table lists hundreds of thousands of clones, 88% of them singletons. Sequenced input: PBMCs or T cells enriched from blood (not recorded which). These receptors all stem from a woman aged 60 to 75 in a cohort exposed to, infected with or recovered from COVID-19 (not recorded which). Both conserved end residues are part of each CDR3. The D gene is left open where the match is weak. Expanded clones get a size class; other rows say once, few or many, or leave the size out.

abundance	v_gene	j_gene	d_gene	CDR3aa	CDR3nt
once	TRBV10-3	TRBJ2-2	-	CAISEKGQGTGELFF	TGTGCCATCAGTGAAAAGGGGCAGGGCACCGGGGAGCTGTTTTTT
-	TRBV6-5	TRBJ1-2	TRBD1	CASRGGTANYGYTF	TGTGCCAGCAGAGGGGGGACAGCCAACTATGGCTACACCTTC
once	TRBV19	TRBJ2-1	TRBD2	CASSIVGGGPYNEQFF	TGTGCCAGTAGTATAGTTGGGGGAGGGCCCTACAATGAGCAGTTCTTC
-	TRBV27	TRBJ2-1	TRBD2	CASSPLTSGRYNEQFF	TGTGCCAGCAGTCCGCTGACTAGCGGCCGATACAATGAGCAGTTCTTC
-	TRBV7-2	TRBJ1-2	-	CASSLGGVYGYTF	TGTGCCAGCAGCTTAGGGGGAGTCTATGGCTACACCTTC
-	TRBV24-1	TRBJ1-5	TRBD1	CATSDHDRAPNQPQHF	TGTGCCACCAGTGACCATGACAGGGCTCCCAATCAGCCCCAGCATTTT
-	TRBV5-8	TRBJ2-7	-	CASSLFGPGEQYF	TGTGCCAGCAGCTTGTTCGGCCCGGGGGAGCAGTACTTC
-	TRBV27	TRBJ1-2	-	CASSPGGGNYGYTF	TGTGCCAGCTCCCCGGGAGGCGGGAACTATGGCTACACCTTC
-	TRBV24-1	TRBJ2-2	TRBD2	CATSDGGRGTGELFF	TGTGCCACCAGTGACGGCGGGAGGGGCACCGGGGAGCTGTTTTTT
-	TRBV5-6	TRBJ2-2	TRBD1	CASSFPDRTGGELFF	TGTGCCAGCAGTTTCCCCGATAGGACAGGGGGGGAGCTGTTTTTT
-	TRBV15	TRBJ2-7	-	CATSSRVGYEQYF	TGTGCCACCAGCTCGCGGGTGGGATACGAGCAGTACTTC
once	TRBV27	TRBJ2-7	TRBD1	CASSLGQSYEQYF	TGTGCCAGCAGTTTGGGACAGAGCTACGAGCAGTACTTC
-	TRBV7-2	TRBJ2-1	-	CASSLGGLASSSYNEQFF	TGTGCCAGCAGCTTAGGTGGGCTAGCTTCGAGCTCCTACAATGAGCAGTTCTTC
-	TRBV18	TRBJ2-7	TRBD2	CASSIGTSGWYEQYF	TGTGCCAGCTCCATCGGGACTAGCGGGTGGTACGAGCAGTACTTC
-	TRBV27	TRBJ2-1	TRBD2	CASSPRLAGGNNEQFF	TGTGCCAGCAGTCCACGTCTGGCGGGAGGAAACAATGAGCAGTTCTTC
-	TRBV19	TRBJ1-4	TRBD1	CASSTRQGSNEKLFF	TGTGCCAGTAGTACCAGACAGGGTTCTAATGAAAAACTGTTTTTT
-	TRBV6-6	TRBJ1-2	-	CASSQSRGADYGYTF	TGTGCCAGCTCCCAATCAAGGGGCGCAGACTATGGCTACACCTTC
-	TRBV11-3	TRBJ2-1	TRBD1	CASSLRWWTGYNEQFF	TGTGCCAGCAGCTTGAGATGGTGGACAGGCTACAATGAGCAGTTCTTC
-	TRBV5-4	TRBJ2-1	TRBD2	CASSSLAGGLYNEQFF	TGTGCCAGCAGCTCCTTAGCGGGAGGGCTTTACAATGAGCAGTTCTTC
-	TRBV28	TRBJ1-6	-	CASSLSSSYNSPLHF	TGTGCCAGCAGTTTATCTAGCTCCTATAATTCACCCCTCCACTTT
-	TRBV7-2	TRBJ2-7	TRBD2	CASSQRGLAGDYEQYF	TGTGCCAGCAGCCAACGGGGGCTAGCGGGCGACTACGAGCAGTACTTC
-	TRBV28	TRBJ2-3	TRBD2	CASSPWAGDPDTQYF	TGTGCCAGCAGTCCCTGGGCGGGAGACCCAGATACGCAGTATTTT
-	TRBV7-2	TRBJ2-1	-	CASSPQTTSGSYNEQFF	TGTGCCAGCAGCCCCCAAACCACTAGTGGGTCCTACAATGAGCAGTTCTTC
-	TRBV28	TRBJ2-7	TRBD2	CASSLSSGSRYEQYF	TGTGCCAGCAGTTTATCGAGCGGGAGCCGCTACGAGCAGTACTTC
-	TRBV10-1	TRBJ2-7	TRBD2	CASSDQGLADSYEQYF	TGCGCCAGCAGTGACCAAGGACTAGCGGACTCCTACGAGCAGTACTTC
-	TRBV28	TRBJ1-2	-	CASTTGGENYGYTF	TGTGCCAGCACCACGGGGGGGGAGAACTATGGCTACACCTTC
many	TRBV13	TRBJ2-1	-	CASSLGTGQGGNEQFF	TGTGCCAGCAGCTTAGGGACCGGTCAAGGAGGCAATGAGCAGTTCTTC